Following are 23 T cell receptor beta chains from one sample sequenced in a study of cytomegalovirus exposure and HLA in healthy donors (dated by TCRdb to about 2017). To prepare the library, the immunoSEQ multiplex PCR assay was applied. A mixture of 60 forward primers for TCR Vbeta segments and 13 reverse primers for TCR Jbeta segments was used in the multiplex PCR. TCRdb mirrors the immuneACCESS table, restricted to in-frame sequences. Some clones are absent from its copies; in checked studies, under half trace to an unresolved V gene, and the reason for the others is unknown. The sample data list about 160,000 clones, and roughly 80% of these were observed just once. The ten largest clones take up approximately 7% of the sample. The sequencing sample was made of PBMCs. All receptors derive from a woman under 40 in good health and CMV-seropositive.

This chain links TRBV7-2 with TRBJ1-1; D is undetermined. In germline, CDR1 is SGHTA, CDR2 FQGNSA. This CDR3 is 13 amino acids long. Trimming removed 4 bases from V and 5 bases from J, with 11 bases in between. CDR3 region: CASSSSVGTEAFF. The DNA of the CDR3 is TGTGCCAGCAGCTCAAGCGTCGGGACTGAAGCTTTCTTT.

The chain combines TRBV2 with TRBJ1-6; D gene unclear. V lost 6 bases, J lost 6 bases, and 15 bases lay in between. Germline V CDR1 and CDR2: SNHLY, FYNNEI. This CDR3 has 15 amino acids. The CDR3, as DNA: TGTGCCAGCAGCGGGTATTCGGACTTTAATTCACCCCTCCACTTT. Its translation: CASSGYSDFNSPLHF.

This chain's CDR3 is CASSQMKGVNQPQHF. In DNA form, the CDR3 reads TGTGCCAGCAGTCAGATGAAAGGAGTCAATCAGCCCCAGCATTTT. This chain joins TRBV5-6 and TRBJ1-5; unclear D gene. Germline V lookup: CDR1 SGHDT, CDR2 YYEEEE. The CDR3 runs to 15 residues. V was cut by 5 bases and J by 3 bases, with 15 bases left in between.

The gene calls are TRBV19 and TRBJ1-6; D is perhaps TRBD1 (6 bases). Germline values: CDR1 LNHDA, CDR2 SQIVND (reference sequence). Trimming took 6 bases from V and 4 from J, leaving 13 bases between them. The CDR3 runs 15 residues. CDR3: CASRSRGAYNSPLHF. The CDR3 DNA sequence: TGTGCCAGTAGGAGCCGGGGGGCTTATAATTCACCCCTCCACTTT.

The J gene is TRBJ2-7, the V gene TRBV27, with a tentative D call TRBD1 (6 bases). The length of the CDR3 is 17 residues. Germline V gives CDR1 MNHEY, CDR2 SMNVEV (reference sequence). V lost 3 bases to trimming and J lost 0 bases, with 18 bases between them. The CDR3 protein is CASSFSKTGRSSYEQYF. The CDR3 DNA reads TGTGCCAGCAGTTTCTCAAAGACAGGTCGGAGCTCCTACGAGCAGTACTTC.

The chain carries TRBV11-2 and TRBJ2-4, with TRBD1 matching 8 bases. This CDR3 is built from 12 residues. V shed 4 bases and J 15 bases; nucleotides not matched to a gene: 8. Germline V gives CDR1 SGHAT, CDR2 FQNNGV. DNA of the CDR3: TGTGCCAGCAGCTCCGGACAGGGCGTATCGTACTTC. Its protein is CASSSGQGVSYF.

The CDR3 reads CASSVQGSNYGYTF. CDR3 nucleotides: TGTGCCAGCAGCGTTCAGGGTTCCAACTATGGCTACACCTTC. The chain employs TRBV9 and TRBJ1-2; D is perhaps TRBD1 (5 bases). CDR3 length: 14 residues. Germline-derived CDR1 and CDR2 are SGDLS and YYNGEE. Trimming removed 2 bases from V and 2 bases from J, with 10 bases in between.

This chain connects TRBV10-3 to TRBJ1-2; the match to TRBD1 covers 11 bases. The CDR3 is 14 residues long. J lost 8 bases, V lost 3 bases, and 5 bases had no gene match. The germline V gene encodes CDR1 ENHRY and CDR2 SYGVKD. The CDR3 loop is CAISDRTGGWGYTF. The DNA for the CDR3 is TGTGCCATCAGTGACCGGACAGGGGGCTGGGGCTACACCTTC.

This chain links TRBV7-6 with TRBJ2-7, with unresolved D. V lost 0 bases, J lost 3 bases, and 15 bases lay in between. There are 16 residues in the CDR3. Per germline, CDR1 SGHVS and CDR2 FNYEAQ. The CDR3 reads CASSLAPAVLNYEQYF. The CDR3 nucleotides are TGTGCCAGCAGCTTAGCCCCCGCGGTCCTAAACTACGAGCAGTACTTC.

This clone appeared a few times. A read error may produce the germline difference seen at one junction end. This chain joins TRBV16 and TRBJ1-2, with no clear D. The CDR3 loop spans 11 amino acids. Germline V gene sequence: CDR1 KGHSY, CDR2 FQNENV. CDR3 nucleotide sequence: TGTGCCAGCAGCCAAAATGTTTTTAGAAGCTTC. Its translation: CASSQNVFRSF.

The chain employs TRBV11-2 and TRBJ1-2; 9 bases align to TRBD1. Germline V gene lookup returns CDR1 SGHAT and CDR2 FQNNGV. This CDR3 is built from 14 residues. The V gene end was trimmed by 4 bases and the J gene end by 2 bases; junction bases not matched to a gene: 2. CDR3 DNA sequence: TGTGCCAGCAGCTGGGACAGGGAGAACTATGGCTACACCTTC. It codes for CASSWDRENYGYTF.

J is TRBJ1-5 and V is TRBV21-1; TRBD1 is taken as the D call from the table, unchecked against the DNA. TRBV21-1 is a listed pseudogene. The length of the CDR3 is 20 residues. CDR3 protein: CASSLPLGGQGGTSNQPQHF. The CDR3, as DNA: TGTGCCAGCAGCCTCCCCCTAGGAGGACAGGGGGGAACCTCAAATCAGCCCCAGCATTTT.

The V and J genes are TRBV7-2 and TRBJ2-3, with a possible D match to TRBD1 (5 bases). This CDR3 contains 16 residues. Trimming left V 2 bases short and J 6 bases short, with 18 bases between. CDR1 and CDR2 (germline): SGHTA, FQGNSA. CDR3 DNA: TGTGCCAGCAGCTTACGATTTCTGGGGCTTTCGGATACGCAGTATTTT. Its translation is CASSLRFLGLSDTQYF.

The chain links TRBV6-6 to TRBJ2-5, with 7 bases lining up with TRBD1. From germline, CDR1 is MNHNY and CDR2 SVGAGI (reference sequence). J lost 2 bases, V lost 2 bases, and 5 bases had no gene match. The CDR3 extends over 15 amino acids. The DNA for the CDR3 is TGTGCCAGCAGTTACGGGGACAGAGATCAAGAGACCCAGTACTTC. Its protein is CASSYGDRDQETQYF.

This clone was seen a handful of times. The chain employs TRBV4-3 and TRBJ1-4, with TRBD1 as a possible D gene (6 bases). The V gene lost 1 base and the J gene lost 6 bases, with 15 bases spanning the gap. Germline CDR1 is LGHNA and CDR2 is YSLEER. The CDR3 consists of 16 residues. The CDR3 here is CASSQVLGTLDEKLFF. The CDR3 DNA follows: TGCGCCAGCAGCCAAGTCCTCGGGACATTAGATGAAAAACTGTTTTTT.

The gene calls are TRBV19 and TRBJ1-1; TRBD1 agrees at 10 bases. The CDR3 has 15 residues. Germline V gene data show CDR1 as LNHDA and CDR2 as SQIVND (reference sequence). The V and J ends lost 7 bases and 3 bases, in that order; junction bases with no gene match: 8. CDR3: CASTLRQGADTEAFF. The CDR3 region has the DNA TGTGCCAGTACCCTTCGACAGGGGGCGGACACTGAAGCTTTCTTT. The complete variable domain, with remaining parts taken from reference TRBV19 and TRBJ1-1, reads DGGITQSPKYLFRKEGQNVTLSCEQNLNHDAMYWYRQDPGQGLRLIYYSQIVNDFQKGDIAEGYSVSREKKESFPLTVTSAQKNPTAFYLCASTLRQGADTEAFFGQGTRLTVV.

The genes are TRBV4-3 and TRBJ2-1, with 11 bases lining up with TRBD2. CDR1 is LGHNA, CDR2 YSLEER, per germline. The CDR3 loop spans 15 amino acids. The V segment lost 2 bases and the J segment 9 bases; nucleotides outside the gene matches: 6. CDR3 region: CASSQIAGGPGEQFF. The CDR3 DNA reads TGCGCCAGCAGCCAAATAGCGGGGGGGCCCGGTGAGCAGTTCTTC.

The chain joins TRBV7-9 to TRBJ2-5, with a possible D match to TRBD1 (7 bases). Trimming removed 5 bases at V and 3 bases at J, with 22 bases between. Germline values: CDR1 SEHNR, CDR2 FQNEAQ (reference sequence). The CDR3 runs to 17 residues. The CDR3 spells CASSPRGVGSFEETQYF. CDR3 DNA sequence: TGTGCCAGCAGCCCCAGGGGGGTAGGGAGTTTTGAAGAGACCCAGTACTTC.

The chain couples TRBV6-1 to TRBJ1-2; TRBD1 matches at 8 bases. From germline, CDR1 is MNHNS and CDR2 SASEGT. V lost 4 bases and J lost 3; bases outside the gene matches: 7. The CDR3 consists of 15 residues. The CDR3 sequence is CASSALQGGDYGYTF. CDR3 sequence (DNA): TGTGCCAGCAGTGCCTTACAGGGGGGTGACTATGGCTACACCTTC.

This clone is a singleton in its sample. V usage is TRBV6-1 and J usage is TRBJ1-3; weak D call: TRBD1 (5 bases). The germline CDR1 and CDR2 sequences are MNHNS and SASEGT. V shed 3 bases and J shed 3 bases, with 12 bases lying between them. This CDR3 is built from 15 residues. CDR3 residues: CASSDRAGSGNTIYF. CDR3 coding DNA: TGTGCCAGCAGTGACAGGGCCGGGAGTGGAAACACCATATATTTT.

This chain links TRBV12-5 with TRBJ2-5; TRBD2 agrees at 13 bases. This CDR3 has 15 residues. Germline CDR1 is LGHNT and CDR2 is FRNRAP. The trim removed 2 bases at V and 6 bases at J, leaving 3 bases unmatched. CDR3 protein: CASGLRLAGGKTQYF. The CDR3 DNA is TGTGCTAGTGGTTTGCGACTAGCGGGGGGAAAGACCCAGTACTTC.

This clone was seen a handful of times. This sequence joins TRBV2 and TRBJ2-5; D unclear. V lost 7 bases and J lost 5, with 8 bases in between. This CDR3 is built from 11 residues. The germline gives CDR1 SNHLY, CDR2 FYNNEI. The CDR3 sequence is CASNPAETQYF. The CDR3 nucleotides are TGTGCCAGCAACCCAGCGGAGACCCAGTACTTC.

This clone was detected only once. The V and J genes are TRBV7-6 and TRBJ1-5; D remains unclear. Germline lookup yields CDR1 SGHVS and CDR2 FNYEAQ. CDR3 length equals 13 residues. The ends were cut back, 1 base at V and 11 bases at J, with 12 bases in the middle. The CDR3 region has the DNA TGTGCCAGCAGCTTAGACTATAAGCAGACCCAGCATTTT. It is translated as CASSLDYKQTQHF.